The 25 T cell receptor beta chains listed next were all sequenced from one sample in a study of a mutant IDH1 vaccine in newly diagnosed glioma. Produced via immunoSEQ multiplex PCR; TCRdb's table is partial and in-frame only. Of over 30,000 clones listed, 80% to 95% are singletons. Time point given: week 47, end of study. The vaccine gave 300 ug of a 20-mer mutant IDH1 peptide subcutaneously per dose. The antigens these receptors bind are not known. The input for sequencing was PBMCs, taken from a glioma patient whose treatment included an IDH1 peptide vaccine. The receptor source for this set is a middle-aged woman with glioma.

V usage is TRBV29-1 and J usage is TRBJ1-1; D is undetermined. V lost 7 bases and J 8 bases, leaving 23 bases between the germline ends. Germline loops: CDR1 SQVTM, CDR2 ANQGSEA. The CDR3 is 14 residues long. The DNA of the CDR3 is TGCAGCGCCCGATGGGTCGGGCGGGGAACCGAAGCTTTCTTT. Its protein product is CSARWVGRGTEAFF.

This chain links TRBV5-1 with TRBJ2-5; a possible D gene is TRBD2 (6 bases). CDR3 length: 16 amino acids. The germline gives CDR1 SGHRS, CDR2 YFSETQ. The V end was cut by 3 bases, the J end by 4 bases, with 19 bases between. This CDR3 is CASSSIPGASRETQYF. DNA for the CDR3: TGCGCCAGCAGCTCTATACCGGGAGCCTCCAGAGAGACCCAGTACTTC.

The V gene is TRBV9, the J gene TRBJ2-1; a possible D gene is TRBD1 (5 bases). Deletions cut 6 bases from V and 4 bases from J, with 14 bases between. CDR1 and CDR2 (germline): SGDLS, YYNGEE. The CDR3 spans 14 residues. Here the CDR3 DNA reads TGTGCCAGCATCCCTGTCGACAGATACAATGAGCAGTTCTTC. The encoded protein is CASIPVDRYNEQFF.

The V and J genes are TRBV30 and TRBJ2-2; D gene unclear. Germline V gene lookup returns CDR1 GTSNPN and CDR2 SVGIG (reference sequence). CDR3 length equals 16 residues. Trimming took off 2 bases at V and 5 bases at J, with 18 bases between the two ends. This CDR3 reads CAWSTPTFSPTGELFF. DNA of the CDR3: TGTGCCTGGAGTACACCGACATTCAGCCCGACCGGGGAGCTGTTTTTT.

The V gene is TRBV4-2, the J gene TRBJ1-4; possible D gene TRBD1, 5 bases. The V end was cut by 1 base, the J end by 6 bases, with 18 bases between. The germline CDR1 and CDR2 sequences are LGHNA and YNFKEQ. The CDR3 length is 17 residues. The CDR3 DNA is TGTGCCAGCAGCCAAGTGGGGGTACCTGGGGGGGATGAAAAACTGTTTTTT. It yields the protein CASSQVGVPGGDEKLFF.

The V gene is TRBV7-6, the J gene TRBJ2-3, with 10 bases fitting TRBD2. The V and J ends lost 1 base and 3 bases, in that order; junction bases with no gene match: 4. CDR3 size: 16 residues. Per germline, CDR1 SGHVS and CDR2 FNYEAQ. CDR3 protein: CASSLEAGGGTDTQYF. As DNA, the CDR3 is TGTGCCAGCAGCTTAGAAGCGGGAGGGGGGACAGATACGCAGTATTTT.

This rearrangement joins TRBV7-9 to TRBJ2-7; 7 bases line up with TRBD2. Trimming at V came to 5 bases and at J to 6 bases, leaving 7 bases not matched to a gene. The germline V gene encodes CDR1 SEHNR and CDR2 FQNEAQ (reference sequence). The CDR3 covers 13 residues. This CDR3 is CASSLSGLGEQYF. CDR3 bases: TGTGCCAGCAGCCTTAGCGGGCTCGGCGAGCAGTACTTC. The full variable domain, completed using reference TRBV7-9 and TRBJ2-7, is DTGVSQNPRHKITKRGQNVTFRCDPISEHNRLYWYRQTLGQGPEFLTYFQNEAQLEKSRLLSDRFSAERPKGSFSTLEIQRTEQGDSAMYLCASSLSGLGEQYFGPGTRLTVT.

V gene TRBV7-2 combines with J gene TRBJ1-4; TRBD1 is a possible D gene (6 bases). CDR1 and CDR2 from the germline V gene are SGHTA and FQGNSA. The CDR3 length is 14 residues. The V end was cut by 5 bases, the J end by 7 bases, with 14 bases between. The CDR3, as DNA: TGTGCCAGCAGCCGACTCGGGGGCGCTGAAAAACTGTTTTTT. Amino acids: CASSRLGGAEKLFF.

V is TRBV27 and J is TRBJ2-1; 9 positions agree with TRBD2. The V gene end was trimmed by 7 bases and the J gene end by 5 bases; junction bases not matched to a gene: 12. Germline values: CDR1 MNHEY, CDR2 SMNVEV (reference sequence). The CDR3 is 16 residues long. CDR3 nucleotide sequence: TGTGCCAGCAATCCTCGCCCGGGACTAGCAAACAATGAGCAGTTCTTC. This encodes CASNPRPGLANNEQFF.

The count of this clone is one. V and J are TRBV6-6 and TRBJ1-2, with 7 bases fitting TRBD1. CDR1 and CDR2 from the germline V gene are MNHNY and SVGAGI (reference sequence). Trimming at V came to 7 bases and at J to 4 bases, leaving 6 bases not matched to a gene. The CDR3 loop spans 13 amino acids. Here the CDR3 reads CASIMQGGYGYTF. CDR3 sequence (DNA): TGTGCCAGCATAATGCAGGGGGGCTATGGCTACACCTTC.

The chain carries TRBV9 and TRBJ2-3; 14 bases fit TRBD2. The CDR3 is made up of 18 amino acids. In germline, CDR1 is SGDLS, CDR2 YYNGEE. V trimming: 0 bases; J trimming: 6 bases; junction bases outside the gene matches: 9. The CDR3: CASSVAETSGRAFDTQYF. The CDR3 DNA reads as TGTGCCAGCAGCGTAGCCGAGACTAGCGGGAGGGCCTTCGATACGCAGTATTTT.

V is TRBV9 and J is TRBJ2-5; 9 bases map to TRBD1. V trimming: 3 bases; J trimming: 5 bases; junction bases outside the gene matches: 8. In germline, CDR1 is SGDLS, CDR2 YYNGEE. The CDR3 spans 15 residues. CDR3 nucleotide sequence: TGTGCCAGCAGCGCGTACAGGGGGCGAGAGGAGACCCAGTACTTC. Its translation is CASSAYRGREETQYF.

V is TRBV4-1 and J is TRBJ1-3, with D possibly TRBD1 on 5 matching bases. The germline gives CDR1 MGHRA, CDR2 YSYEKL. With 3 bases removed from V and 0 bases from J, the gap between germline ends came to 12 bases. The CDR3 loop spans 16 amino acids. The CDR3 region is CASSQATVLSGNTIYF. For the CDR3, the DNA is TGCGCCAGCAGCCAGGCGACAGTGCTCTCTGGAAACACCATATATTTT.

The chain links TRBV10-1 to TRBJ2-7; 8 nucleotides line up with TRBD2. The CDR3 is made up of 14 amino acids. The germline CDR1 and CDR2 sequences are WNHNN and SYGVQD (reference sequence). With V trimmed by 5 bases and J by 5 bases, 8 bases remained unmatched. Here the CDR3 DNA reads TGCGCCAGCAGTTCCTCGGGACTAGGGCACGAGCAGTACTTC. It specifies CASSSSGLGHEQYF.

The V and J genes are TRBV6-1 and TRBJ1-2; perhaps TRBD1 as D (5 bases). In germline, CDR1 is MNHNS, CDR2 SASEGT. The V gene lost 4 bases and the J gene lost 4 bases, with 22 bases spanning the gap. The CDR3 contains 17 residues. The CDR3 loop is CASSVGQGGGFGYGYTF. The DNA of the CDR3 is TGTGCCAGCAGTGTTGGGCAGGGTGGTGGTTTTGGCTATGGCTACACCTTC.

The chain links TRBV2 to TRBJ2-1, with D possibly matching TRBD2 (6 bases). The CDR3 is 15 amino acids. With 6 bases removed from V and 4 bases from J, the gap between germline ends came to 16 bases. Germline lookup yields CDR1 SNHLY and CDR2 FYNNEI. CDR3 in amino acids: CASRGGLRLYNEQFF. The CDR3 DNA follows: TGTGCCAGCAGGGGGGGACTCCGTTTATACAATGAGCAGTTCTTC. The variable domain in full, completed from reference TRBV2 and TRBJ2-1, reads EPEVTQTPSHQVTQMGQEVILRCVPISNHLYFYWYRQILGQKVEFLVSFYNNEISEKSEIFDDQFSVERPDGSNFTLKIRSTKLEDSAMYFCASRGGLRLYNEQFFGPGTRLTVL.

This clone has only one observation. This CDR3 is CASSGTGDLGAFF. As DNA, the CDR3 is TGTGCCAGCAGCGGGACAGGGGATCTTGGAGCTTTCTTT. The J gene is TRBJ1-1, the V gene TRBV6-5; 10 bases line up with TRBD1. Germline V lookup: CDR1 MNHEY, CDR2 SVGAGI. The junction had 8 bases not matched to a gene; V was cut back by 6 bases and J by 10 bases. The CDR3 runs 13 residues.

This clone came up a few times. V and J are TRBV9 and TRBJ1-2; 9 bases are shared with TRBD1. Germline CDR1 and CDR2: SGDLS and YYNGEE. Trimming cost V 3 bases and J 3 bases; bases outside gene matches: 3. This CDR3 has 14 amino acids. CDR3 in amino acids: CASSGGTGHYGYTF. The CDR3 coding sequence is TGTGCCAGCAGCGGGGGGACAGGGCACTATGGCTACACCTTC.

The gene calls are TRBV5-1 and TRBJ2-5; no clear D. The V end lost 2 bases, the J end lost 0 bases, and 8 bases lay between the germline ends. The CDR3 is 14 amino acids. CDR1 is SGHRS, CDR2 YFSETQ, per germline. CDR3 residues: CASSLSGDQETQYF. The CDR3 bases are TGCGCCAGCAGCTTAAGTGGGGACCAAGAGACCCAGTACTTC.

On this clone: A junction end diverges from the germline sequence, so it may reflect a read error. J is TRBJ1-3 and V is TRBV2; D ambiguous. This CDR3 comprises 14 residues. Germline V gene sequence: CDR1 SNHLY, CDR2 FYNNEI. The CDR3 nucleotides are TGTGCCAGCAGTTATACAAGCTCTGGAAGCACCATATATTTT. Its translation: CASSYTSSGSTIYF.

This chain uses TRBV7-2 with TRBJ2-7, with D hard to call. CDR3 size: 14 residues. V lost 1 base and J lost 0, with 7 bases in between. Germline V gene lookup returns CDR1 SGHTA and CDR2 FQGNSA. The CDR3 reads CASSLDYSSYEQYF. In DNA form, the CDR3 reads TGTGCCAGCAGCTTAGACTACAGCTCCTACGAGCAGTACTTC.

Only one count was recorded for this clone. This chain connects TRBV27 to TRBJ2-1, with 12 positions matching TRBD2. Germline trimming cut 5 bases from V and 2 bases from J; bases unmatched to any gene: 1. Germline V gene data show CDR1 as MNHEY and CDR2 as SMNVEV (reference sequence). This CDR3 is 15 amino acids long. In DNA, the CDR3 is TGTGCCAGCAGTCTAGCGGGAGGGCCCTACAATGAGCAGTTCTTC. Protein product: CASSLAGGPYNEQFF.

This clone has just a few counts. The chain carries TRBV7-9 and TRBJ2-2, with unresolved D. This CDR3 is 14 amino acids long. The germline CDR1 and CDR2 sequences are SEHNR and FQNEAQ (reference sequence). Trimming took off 0 bases at V and 10 bases at J, with 12 bases between the two ends. DNA of the CDR3: TGTGCCAGCAGCTTAGCTCATACTTCCGCGGAGCTGTTTTTT. This sequence encodes CASSLAHTSAELFF. The entire variable domain, with the rest obtained from reference TRBV7-9 and TRBJ2-2, is as follows: DTGVSQNPRHKITKRGQNVTFRCDPISEHNRLYWYRQTLGQGPEFLTYFQNEAQLEKSRLLSDRFSAERPKGSFSTLEIQRTEQGDSAMYLCASSLAHTSAELFFGEGSRLTVL.

The CDR3 loop reads CASSSPGVGYSPLHF. The CDR3 DNA follows: TGTGCCAGCAGCTCACCGGGAGTGGGTTATTCACCCCTCCACTTT. The J gene is TRBJ1-6, the V gene TRBV6-5; no reliable D call. The CDR3 extends over 15 amino acids. Germline assignment: CDR1 MNHEY and CDR2 SVGAGI. V dropped 6 bases and J dropped 8 bases, with 17 bases sitting between them.

This chain joins TRBV19 and TRBJ1-4, with D hard to call. The CDR3 spans 15 residues. Germline loops: CDR1 LNHDA, CDR2 SQIVND (reference sequence). The V end lost 5 bases, the J end lost 5 bases, and 15 bases lay between the germline ends. The chain's CDR3 is CASSQIRATNEKLFF. CDR3 in DNA: TGTGCCAGTAGTCAAATCCGGGCCACAAATGAAAAACTGTTTTTT.